A selection of T cell receptor beta chains follows, all from one sample in a study of T cells in Graves' hyperthyroidism and ophthalmopathy. TCRdb reanalysed the multiplex PCR reads using MiXCR and keeps one entry per CDR3 protein. The sample lists roughly 160,000 distinct CDR3 sequences, over 8% occurring once. Source material: blood. Source of these receptors: a woman between 18 and 30 years old with Graves' hyperthyroidism that later progressed to Graves' ophthalmopathy. Each CDR3 is given with its conserved first and last residue. Each record gives: D gene, clone size, V gene, J gene, CDR3 protein, CDR3 DNA. The D gene is left open where the match is weak. Size tells how often a clone was seen (once, few, many) or the class of an expanded clone, and some rows leave it out.

.	many	TRBV10-3	TRBJ1-2	CAISESGGRSYTF	TGTGCCATCAGTGAGTCTGGGGGAAGGAGCTACACCTTC
.	.	TRBV11-3	TRBJ1-5	CASSLGLRGVCNQPQHF	TGTGCCAGCAGCTTAGGCCTTCGAGGGGTGTGCAATCAGCCCCAGCATTTT
TRBD1	many	TRBV3-1	TRBJ1-4	CASSRRTGGAGTNEKLFF	TGTGCCAGCAGCCGCCGGACAGGGGGCGCGGGAACTAATGAAAAACTGTTTTTT
.	few	TRBV6-1	TRBJ2-7	CASSSNSFDEQYF	TGTGCCAGCAGTTCCAACTCCTTTGACGAGCAGTACTTC
TRBD2	.	TRBV7-2	TRBJ2-5	CASSWAGGRQETQYF	TGTGCCAGCAGCTGGGCGGGGGGGCGGCAAGAGACCCAGTACTTC
TRBD2	many	TRBV20-1	TRBJ2-7	CSARPLAGGPYEQYF	TGCAGTGCTAGACCCCTAGCGGGGGGGCCATACGAGCAGTACTTC
.	many	TRBV7-9	TRBJ2-2	CASSFVFGPSLDGELFF	TGTGCCAGCAGCTTCGTCTTCGGTCCCAGCTTAGACGGGGAGCTGTTTTTT
.	many	TRBV12-3/TRBV12-4	TRBJ1-5	CASSLGGGRDQPQHF	TGTGCCAGCAGTTTAGGTGGTGGGCGGGATCAGCCCCAGCATTTT
TRBD2	many	TRBV20-1	TRBJ2-2	CSARMDSGGTGELFF	TGCAGTGCTCGCATGGATAGCGGGGGAACCGGGGAGCTGTTTTTT
TRBD2	once	TRBV7-8	TRBJ2-1	CASSLELGLAGAYYNEQFF	TGTGCCAGCAGCTTGGAGTTGGGACTAGCGGGGGCCTACTACAATGAGCAGTTCTTC
TRBD2	medium-sized	TRBV2	TRBJ2-1	CASKVRTSGMDEQFF	TGTGCCAGCAAGGTTCGAACTAGCGGGATGGATGAGCAGTTCTTC
.	few	TRBV5-1	TRBJ2-7	CASSLGFRTEPYEQHF	TGCGCCAGCAGCTTAGGATTCCGGACGGAACCCTACGAGCAGCACTTC
.	many	TRBV20-1	TRBJ2-7	CSARDPGSEGDIYEQYF	TGCAGTGCTAGAGATCCGGGTTCGGAGGGAGATATCTACGAGCAGTACTTC
TRBD1	many	TRBV5-1	TRBJ2-1	CASSLTGTGVNEQFF	TGCGCCAGCAGCTTGACCGGGACAGGGGTCAATGAGCAGTTCTTC
.	many	TRBV6-1	TRBJ1-4	CASSGRAAANEKLFF	TGTGCCAGCAGTGGACGGGCTGCCGCTAATGAAAAACTGTTTTTT
TRBD1	many	TRBV6-1	TRBJ1-5	CASSSDRASQPQHF	TGTGCCAGCAGTTCAGACAGGGCCAGTCAGCCCCAGCATTTT
.	many	TRBV3-1	TRBJ1-4	CASRRGRRNEKLFF	TGTGCCAGCAGGCGGGGCAGAAGAAATGAAAAACTGTTTTTT
TRBD1	many	TRBV2	TRBJ2-3	CATKRQGSTDTQYF	TGTGCCACCAAAAGACAGGGTAGCACAGATACGCAGTATTTT
TRBD2	many	TRBV27	TRBJ2-7	CASSWGGGAGASEQYF	TGTGCCAGCAGTTGGGGCGGTGGAGCGGGAGCATCCGAGCAGTACTTC
.	many	TRBV3-1	TRBJ1-2	CASSPPIGTLSYGYTF	TGTGCCAGCAGCCCCCCCATAGGAACTCTTAGCTATGGCTACACCTTC
TRBD2	many	TRBV20-1	TRBJ2-5	CSAIAGGRETQYF	TGCAGTGCCATAGCGGGGGGAAGAGAGACCCAGTACTTC
TRBD1	many	TRBV7-9	TRBJ1-4	CASSSLGTGAEKLFF	TGTGCCAGCAGCTCACTCGGGACAGGGGCCGAAAAACTGTTTTTT
TRBD1	.	TRBV19	TRBJ1-1	CASSIRQGSTEAFF	TGTGCCAGTAGTATAAGACAGGGAAGCACTGAAGCTTTCTTT
.	many	TRBV20-1	TRBJ1-6	CSARDRAGVLNSPLHF	TGCAGTGCTAGAGATCGCGCAGGAGTCTTGAATTCACCCCTCCACTTT
.	.	TRBV4-1	TRBJ2-3	CASSQVGTGGPTDTQYF	TGCGCCAGCAGCCAAGTTGGGACGGGGGGCCCCACAGATACGCAGTATTTT
.	few	TRBV4-2	TRBJ2-7	CASSQDLSLQYF	TGTGCCAGCAGCCAAGATCTGTCACTGCAGTACTTC
.	many	TRBV9	TRBJ1-4	CASSVGFGTPAGKLFF	TGTGCCAGCAGCGTAGGTTTTGGGACCCCCGCGGGGAAACTGTTTTTT
.	.	TRBV15	TRBJ2-7	CATSPRGVSYEQYF	TGTGCCACCAGCCCGCGGGGTGTAAGTTACGAGCAGTACTTC
.	many	TRBV11-2	TRBJ1-4	CASSLRLYETNEKLFF	TGTGCCAGCAGCTTGAGGCTCTATGAAACTAATGAAAAACTGTTTTTT
.	many	TRBV7-2	TRBJ1-2	CASSLEAWRGYTF	TGTGCCAGCAGCTTAGAGGCCTGGCGTGGCTACACCTTC
.	many	TRBV5-1	TRBJ1-2	CASRRDSNYGYTF	TGCGCCAGCCGCAGGGATAGTAACTATGGCTACACCTTC
.	many	TRBV6-6	TRBJ1-1	CASSYNPSTDTEAFF	TGTGCCAGCAGTTACAATCCTTCGACGGACACTGAAGCTTTCTTT
TRBD1	many	TRBV4-1	TRBJ1-2	CASSQAGTVDGYTF	TGCGCCAGCAGCCAGGCCGGGACAGTCGATGGCTACACCTTC
TRBD1	.	TRBV20-1	TRBJ1-1	CSATRDRAVAFF	TGCAGTGCTACACGGGACAGGGCAGTAGCTTTCTTT
TRBD2	.	TRBV30	TRBJ2-1	CAWASGSSDEQFF	TGTGCCTGGGCTAGCGGGAGTTCGGATGAGCAGTTCTTC
.	few	TRBV27	TRBJ2-7	CASSFGDTYEQYF	TGTGCCAGCAGTTTTGGGGACACCTACGAGCAGTACTTC
TRBD1	many	TRBV10-3	TRBJ1-6	CATHRDRALSPLHF	TGTGCCACCCACCGGGACAGGGCCCTCTCACCCCTCCACTTT
.	many	TRBV12-3/TRBV12-4	TRBJ1-2	CASSLAGPGAYGYTF	TGTGCCAGCAGTTTAGCAGGCCCCGGGGCCTATGGCTACACCTTC
.	.	TRBV30	TRBJ1-1	CAWSRTGNTEAFF	TGTGCCTGGAGTAGGACGGGGAACACTGAAGCTTTCTTT
TRBD1	few	TRBV4-2	TRBJ1-5	CASSQGGGQGVNQPQHF	TGTGCCAGCAGCCAAGGGGGCGGACAGGGCGTGAATCAGCCCCAGCATTTT
TRBD1	many	TRBV6-1	TRBJ1-5	CASRSRDRDYSNQPQHF	TGTGCCAGCAGGTCCCGGGACAGGGATTATAGCAATCAGCCCCAGCATTTT
.	many	TRBV12-5	TRBJ2-3	CASGLSRGADTQYF	TGTGCTAGTGGTTTGAGCAGGGGGGCAGATACGCAGTATTTT
TRBD1	few	TRBV5-4	TRBJ1-2	CASSSAGTVYGYTF	TGTGCCAGCAGCTCCGCCGGGACAGTCTATGGCTACACCTTC
.	many	TRBV7-9	TRBJ1-1	CASSQVRMNTEAFF	TGTGCCAGCAGCCAAGTACGGATGAACACTGAAGCTTTCTTT
.	few	TRBV6-4	TRBJ2-1	CASSESVGTYNEQFF	TGTGCCAGCAGTGAATCGGTGGGCACCTACAATGAGCAGTTCTTC
.	.	TRBV7-2	TRBJ2-3	CASSGVVVIGTDTQYF	TGTGCCAGCAGCGGGGTAGTCGTCATTGGCACAGATACGCAGTATTTT
.	many	TRBV2	TRBJ1-5	CASRGTSSNQPQHF	TGTGCCAGCAGGGGGACATCTAGCAATCAGCCCCAGCATTTT
.	few	TRBV4-1	TRBJ2-5	CASSQRSKETQYF	TGCGCCAGCAGCCAGAGAAGTAAGGAGACCCAGTACTTC
.	few	TRBV20-1	TRBJ1-3	CSASISSGNTIYF	TGCAGTGCTAGTATCTCCTCTGGAAACACCATATATTTT
.	many	TRBV9	TRBJ1-1	CASSAGGGFTEAFF	TGTGCCAGCAGCGCGGGAGGGGGGTTCACTGAAGCTTTCTTT
TRBD1	many	TRBV20-1	TRBJ1-5	CSATIPGQFNQPQHF	TGCAGTGCTACAATACCGGGACAGTTCAATCAGCCCCAGCATTTT
.	many	TRBV28	TRBJ2-1	CASSPFDGPGLFF	TGTGCCAGCAGTCCTTTCGATGGACCTGGGTTGTTCTTC
.	many	TRBV12-3/TRBV12-4	TRBJ1-5	CASSSTEVYNQPQHF	TGTGCCAGCAGCTCAACAGAAGTTTACAATCAGCCCCAGCATTTT
.	many	TRBV29-1	TRBJ1-5	CSAVERSNQPQHF	TGCAGCGCCGTAGAGAGGAGCAATCAGCCCCAGCATTTT
TRBD1	few	TRBV4-2	TRBJ2-5	CASSQDIGASDREYF	TGTGCCAGCAGCCAAGATATCGGAGCTTCGGACAGGGAGTACTTC